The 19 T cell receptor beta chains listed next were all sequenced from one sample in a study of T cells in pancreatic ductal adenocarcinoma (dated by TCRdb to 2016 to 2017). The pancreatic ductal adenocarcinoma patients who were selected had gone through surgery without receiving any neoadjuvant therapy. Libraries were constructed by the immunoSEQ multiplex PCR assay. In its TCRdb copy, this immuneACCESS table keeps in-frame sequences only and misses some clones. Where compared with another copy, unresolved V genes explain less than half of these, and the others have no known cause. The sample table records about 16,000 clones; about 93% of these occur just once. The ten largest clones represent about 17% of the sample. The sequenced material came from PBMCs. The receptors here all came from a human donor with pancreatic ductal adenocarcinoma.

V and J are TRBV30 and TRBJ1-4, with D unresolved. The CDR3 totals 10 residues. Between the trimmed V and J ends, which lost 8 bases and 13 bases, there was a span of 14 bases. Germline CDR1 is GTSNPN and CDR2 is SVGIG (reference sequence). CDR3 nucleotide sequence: TGTGCCCTGGGTGGGGTCGGACTGTTTTTT. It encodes CALGGVGLFF.

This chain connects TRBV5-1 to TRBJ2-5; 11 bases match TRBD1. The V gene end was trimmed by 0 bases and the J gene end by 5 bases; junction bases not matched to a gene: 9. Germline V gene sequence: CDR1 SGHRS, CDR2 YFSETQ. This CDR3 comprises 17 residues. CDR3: CASSLAAGQGAAETQYF. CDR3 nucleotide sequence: TGCGCCAGCAGCTTGGCCGCAGGACAGGGGGCGGCTGAGACCCAGTACTTC. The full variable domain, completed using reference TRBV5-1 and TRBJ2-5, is KAGVTQTPRYLIKTRGQQVTLSCSPISGHRSVSWYQQTPGQGLQFLFEYFSETQRNKGNFPGRFSGRQFSNSRSEMNVSTLELGDSALYLCASSLAAGQGAAETQYFGPGTRLLVL.

The CDR3 region has the DNA TGTGCCAGCAGCGTAGGAGTGGGAGTTGGTCTGGCTGGGGCCAACGTCCTGACTTTC. This sequence encodes CASSVGVGVGLAGANVLTF. V usage is TRBV9 and J usage is TRBJ2-6, with D maybe TRBD2 (5 bases). The V gene's germline CDR1 is SGDLS and CDR2 YYNGEE. V lost 0 bases and J lost 2, with 18 bases in between. The CDR3 covers 19 residues.

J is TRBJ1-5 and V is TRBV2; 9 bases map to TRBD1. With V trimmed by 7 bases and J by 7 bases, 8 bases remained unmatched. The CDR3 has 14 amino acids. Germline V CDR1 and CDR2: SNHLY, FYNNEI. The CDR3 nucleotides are TGTGCCAGCACGGGGACAGGGCTAGGACAGCCCCAGCATTTT. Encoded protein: CASTGTGLGQPQHF.

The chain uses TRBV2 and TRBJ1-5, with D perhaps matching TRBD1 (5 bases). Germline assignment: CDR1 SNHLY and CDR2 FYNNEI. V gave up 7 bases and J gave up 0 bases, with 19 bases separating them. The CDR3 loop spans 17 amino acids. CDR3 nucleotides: TGTGCCAGCACTATGTCGCAGGGCGGTTATAGCAATCAGCCCCAGCATTTT. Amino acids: CASTMSQGGYSNQPQHF.

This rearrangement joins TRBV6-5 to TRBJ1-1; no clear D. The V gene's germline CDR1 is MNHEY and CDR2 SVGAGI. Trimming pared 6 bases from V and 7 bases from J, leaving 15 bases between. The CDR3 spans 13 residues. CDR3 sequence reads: CASRANLGLEAFF. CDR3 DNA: TGTGCCAGCAGAGCAAACCTAGGGCTTGAAGCTTTCTTT.

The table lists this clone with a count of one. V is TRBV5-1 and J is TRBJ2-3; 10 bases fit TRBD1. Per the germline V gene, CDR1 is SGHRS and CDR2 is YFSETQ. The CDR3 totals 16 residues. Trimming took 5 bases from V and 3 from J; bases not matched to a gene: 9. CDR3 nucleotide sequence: TGCGCCAGCAGTTTCGGCGACAGGGGGCGTACAGATACGCAGTATTTT. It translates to CASSFGDRGRTDTQYF.

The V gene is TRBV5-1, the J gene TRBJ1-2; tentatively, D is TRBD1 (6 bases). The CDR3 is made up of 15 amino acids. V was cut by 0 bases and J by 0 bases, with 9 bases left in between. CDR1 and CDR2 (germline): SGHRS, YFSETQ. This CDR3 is CASSLGGQANYGYTF. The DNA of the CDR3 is TGCGCCAGCAGCTTGGGGGGACAAGCTAACTATGGCTACACCTTC.

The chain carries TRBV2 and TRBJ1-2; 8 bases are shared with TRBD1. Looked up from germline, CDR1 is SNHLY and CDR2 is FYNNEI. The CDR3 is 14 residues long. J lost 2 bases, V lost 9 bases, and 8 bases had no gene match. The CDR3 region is CASGGQGANYGYTF. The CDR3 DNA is TGTGCCAGTGGGGGGCAGGGGGCGAACTATGGCTACACCTTC.

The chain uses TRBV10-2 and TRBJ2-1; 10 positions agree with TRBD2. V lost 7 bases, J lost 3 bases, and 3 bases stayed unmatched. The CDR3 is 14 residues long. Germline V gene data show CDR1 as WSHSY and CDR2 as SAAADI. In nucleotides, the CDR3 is TGCGCCAGCACACTAGCGGGGTTCTACAATGAGCAGTTCTTC. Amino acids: CASTLAGFYNEQFF.

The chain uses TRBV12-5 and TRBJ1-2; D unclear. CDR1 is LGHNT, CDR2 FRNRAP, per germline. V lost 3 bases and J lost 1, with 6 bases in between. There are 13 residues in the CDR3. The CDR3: CASGFNSNYGYTF. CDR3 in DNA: TGTGCTAGTGGTTTTAACAGTAACTATGGCTACACCTTC.

This chain's CDR3 is CAISEAGSSYNEQFF. CDR3 sequence (DNA): TGTGCCATCAGTGAAGCCGGGAGCTCCTACAATGAGCAGTTCTTC. The rearrangement links TRBV10-3 to TRBJ2-1; tentatively, D is TRBD2 (6 bases). The germline V and J ends were trimmed by 3 bases and 0 bases, with 9 bases remaining between them. Germline assignment: CDR1 ENHRY and CDR2 SYGVKD. There are 15 residues in the CDR3.

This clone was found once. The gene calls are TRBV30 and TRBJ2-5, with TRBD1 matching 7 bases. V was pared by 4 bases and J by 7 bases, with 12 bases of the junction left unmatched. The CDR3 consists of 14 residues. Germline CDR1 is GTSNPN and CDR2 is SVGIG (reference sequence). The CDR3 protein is CAWTRGDSILTQYF. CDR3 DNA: TGTGCCTGGACCCGTGGGGACAGTATATTGACCCAGTACTTC.

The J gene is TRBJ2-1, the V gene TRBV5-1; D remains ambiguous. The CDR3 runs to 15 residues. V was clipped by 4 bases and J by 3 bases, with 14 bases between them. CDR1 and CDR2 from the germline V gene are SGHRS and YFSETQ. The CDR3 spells CASSPLGASYNEQFF. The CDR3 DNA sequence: TGCGCCAGCAGCCCCCTAGGAGCTAGCTACAATGAGCAGTTCTTC.

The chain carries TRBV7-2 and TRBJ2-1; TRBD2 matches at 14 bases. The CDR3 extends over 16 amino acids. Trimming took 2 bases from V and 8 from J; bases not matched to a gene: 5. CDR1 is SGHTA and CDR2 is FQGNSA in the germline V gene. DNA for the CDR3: TGTGCCAGCAGCTTATTAGGACTAGCGGGAGGATATGAGCAGTTCTTC. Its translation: CASSLLGLAGGYEQFF.

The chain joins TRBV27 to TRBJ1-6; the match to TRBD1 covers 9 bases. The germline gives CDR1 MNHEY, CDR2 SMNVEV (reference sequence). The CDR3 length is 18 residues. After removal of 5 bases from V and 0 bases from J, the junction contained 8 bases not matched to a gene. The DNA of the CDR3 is TGTGCCAGCAGTCGCAGACAGGGGGAATACTCCTATAATTCACCCCTCCACTTT. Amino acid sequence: CASSRRQGEYSYNSPLHF.

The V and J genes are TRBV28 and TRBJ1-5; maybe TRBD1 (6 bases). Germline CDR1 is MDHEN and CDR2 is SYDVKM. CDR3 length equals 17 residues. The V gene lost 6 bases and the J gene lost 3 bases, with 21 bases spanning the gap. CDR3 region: CASSPAGQGSNNQPQHF. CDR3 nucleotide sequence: TGTGCCAGCAGCCCAGCGGGCCAGGGGAGCAACAATCAGCCCCAGCATTTT.

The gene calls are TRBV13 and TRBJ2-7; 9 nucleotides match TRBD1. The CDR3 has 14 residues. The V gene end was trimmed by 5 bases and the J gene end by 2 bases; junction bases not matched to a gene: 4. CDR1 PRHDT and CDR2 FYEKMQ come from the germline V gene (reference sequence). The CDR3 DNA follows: TGTGCCAGCAGCGACAGGGGGACGACCTACGAGCAGTACTTC. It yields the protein CASSDRGTTYEQYF.

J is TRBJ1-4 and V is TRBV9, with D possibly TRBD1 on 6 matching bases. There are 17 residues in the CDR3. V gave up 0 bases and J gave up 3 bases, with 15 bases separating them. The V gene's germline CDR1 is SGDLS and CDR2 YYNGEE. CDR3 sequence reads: CASSVASTGRSNEKLFF. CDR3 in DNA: TGTGCCAGCAGCGTAGCTAGTACAGGGCGCTCTAATGAAAAACTGTTTTTT. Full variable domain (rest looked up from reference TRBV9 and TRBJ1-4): DSGVTQTPKHLITATGQRVTLRCSPRSGDLSVYWYQQSLDQGLQFLIQYYNGEERAKGNILERFSAQQFPDLHSELNLSSLELGDSALYFCASSVASTGRSNEKLFFGSGTQLSVL.